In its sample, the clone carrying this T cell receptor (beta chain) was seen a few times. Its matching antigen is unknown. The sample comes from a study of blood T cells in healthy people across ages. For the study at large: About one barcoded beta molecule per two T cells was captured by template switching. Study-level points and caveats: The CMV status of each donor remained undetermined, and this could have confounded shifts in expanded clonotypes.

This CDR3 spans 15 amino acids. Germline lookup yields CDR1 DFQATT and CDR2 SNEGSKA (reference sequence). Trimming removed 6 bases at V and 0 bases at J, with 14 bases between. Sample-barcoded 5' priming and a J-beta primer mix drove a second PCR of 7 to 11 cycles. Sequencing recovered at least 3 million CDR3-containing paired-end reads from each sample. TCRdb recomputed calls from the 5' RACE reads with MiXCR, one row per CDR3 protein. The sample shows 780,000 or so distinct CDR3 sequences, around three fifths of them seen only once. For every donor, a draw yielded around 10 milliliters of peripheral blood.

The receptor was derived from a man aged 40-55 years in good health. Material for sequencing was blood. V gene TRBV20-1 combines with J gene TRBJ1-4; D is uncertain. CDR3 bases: TGCAGTGCCCGGACTTTGGGAGCAACTAATGAAAAACTGTTTTTT. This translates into CSARTLGATNEKLFF.